This record concerns one T cell receptor beta chain sequence. Sequencing used immunoSEQ multiplex PCR; TCRdb keeps in-frame clones, though not all of them. The sample lists 640,000 or so clones, over 75% occurring once. These data come from a study of shared T cell receptors in the human thymus. Germline CDR1 and CDR2: LNHDA and SQIVND (reference sequence). V shed 5 bases and J 4 bases; nucleotides not matched to a gene: 7. CDR3 length: 14 amino acids. A further study also used this sample, focusing on human thymus T cells. That study reports: In corrective heart surgery, resections were taken, and these provided the thymus tissue. Thymic and blood repertoires showed apparently biased V and J gene usage.

The sequenced material came from thymocytes. The receptor was derived from a boy under two years old with a congenital heart defect. V is TRBV19 and J is TRBJ1-2, with 7 bases that match TRBD1. DNA of the CDR3: TGTGCCAGTAGTGGGACAGTCAAGTCCTATGGCTACACCTTC. This translates into CASSGTVKSYGYTF.